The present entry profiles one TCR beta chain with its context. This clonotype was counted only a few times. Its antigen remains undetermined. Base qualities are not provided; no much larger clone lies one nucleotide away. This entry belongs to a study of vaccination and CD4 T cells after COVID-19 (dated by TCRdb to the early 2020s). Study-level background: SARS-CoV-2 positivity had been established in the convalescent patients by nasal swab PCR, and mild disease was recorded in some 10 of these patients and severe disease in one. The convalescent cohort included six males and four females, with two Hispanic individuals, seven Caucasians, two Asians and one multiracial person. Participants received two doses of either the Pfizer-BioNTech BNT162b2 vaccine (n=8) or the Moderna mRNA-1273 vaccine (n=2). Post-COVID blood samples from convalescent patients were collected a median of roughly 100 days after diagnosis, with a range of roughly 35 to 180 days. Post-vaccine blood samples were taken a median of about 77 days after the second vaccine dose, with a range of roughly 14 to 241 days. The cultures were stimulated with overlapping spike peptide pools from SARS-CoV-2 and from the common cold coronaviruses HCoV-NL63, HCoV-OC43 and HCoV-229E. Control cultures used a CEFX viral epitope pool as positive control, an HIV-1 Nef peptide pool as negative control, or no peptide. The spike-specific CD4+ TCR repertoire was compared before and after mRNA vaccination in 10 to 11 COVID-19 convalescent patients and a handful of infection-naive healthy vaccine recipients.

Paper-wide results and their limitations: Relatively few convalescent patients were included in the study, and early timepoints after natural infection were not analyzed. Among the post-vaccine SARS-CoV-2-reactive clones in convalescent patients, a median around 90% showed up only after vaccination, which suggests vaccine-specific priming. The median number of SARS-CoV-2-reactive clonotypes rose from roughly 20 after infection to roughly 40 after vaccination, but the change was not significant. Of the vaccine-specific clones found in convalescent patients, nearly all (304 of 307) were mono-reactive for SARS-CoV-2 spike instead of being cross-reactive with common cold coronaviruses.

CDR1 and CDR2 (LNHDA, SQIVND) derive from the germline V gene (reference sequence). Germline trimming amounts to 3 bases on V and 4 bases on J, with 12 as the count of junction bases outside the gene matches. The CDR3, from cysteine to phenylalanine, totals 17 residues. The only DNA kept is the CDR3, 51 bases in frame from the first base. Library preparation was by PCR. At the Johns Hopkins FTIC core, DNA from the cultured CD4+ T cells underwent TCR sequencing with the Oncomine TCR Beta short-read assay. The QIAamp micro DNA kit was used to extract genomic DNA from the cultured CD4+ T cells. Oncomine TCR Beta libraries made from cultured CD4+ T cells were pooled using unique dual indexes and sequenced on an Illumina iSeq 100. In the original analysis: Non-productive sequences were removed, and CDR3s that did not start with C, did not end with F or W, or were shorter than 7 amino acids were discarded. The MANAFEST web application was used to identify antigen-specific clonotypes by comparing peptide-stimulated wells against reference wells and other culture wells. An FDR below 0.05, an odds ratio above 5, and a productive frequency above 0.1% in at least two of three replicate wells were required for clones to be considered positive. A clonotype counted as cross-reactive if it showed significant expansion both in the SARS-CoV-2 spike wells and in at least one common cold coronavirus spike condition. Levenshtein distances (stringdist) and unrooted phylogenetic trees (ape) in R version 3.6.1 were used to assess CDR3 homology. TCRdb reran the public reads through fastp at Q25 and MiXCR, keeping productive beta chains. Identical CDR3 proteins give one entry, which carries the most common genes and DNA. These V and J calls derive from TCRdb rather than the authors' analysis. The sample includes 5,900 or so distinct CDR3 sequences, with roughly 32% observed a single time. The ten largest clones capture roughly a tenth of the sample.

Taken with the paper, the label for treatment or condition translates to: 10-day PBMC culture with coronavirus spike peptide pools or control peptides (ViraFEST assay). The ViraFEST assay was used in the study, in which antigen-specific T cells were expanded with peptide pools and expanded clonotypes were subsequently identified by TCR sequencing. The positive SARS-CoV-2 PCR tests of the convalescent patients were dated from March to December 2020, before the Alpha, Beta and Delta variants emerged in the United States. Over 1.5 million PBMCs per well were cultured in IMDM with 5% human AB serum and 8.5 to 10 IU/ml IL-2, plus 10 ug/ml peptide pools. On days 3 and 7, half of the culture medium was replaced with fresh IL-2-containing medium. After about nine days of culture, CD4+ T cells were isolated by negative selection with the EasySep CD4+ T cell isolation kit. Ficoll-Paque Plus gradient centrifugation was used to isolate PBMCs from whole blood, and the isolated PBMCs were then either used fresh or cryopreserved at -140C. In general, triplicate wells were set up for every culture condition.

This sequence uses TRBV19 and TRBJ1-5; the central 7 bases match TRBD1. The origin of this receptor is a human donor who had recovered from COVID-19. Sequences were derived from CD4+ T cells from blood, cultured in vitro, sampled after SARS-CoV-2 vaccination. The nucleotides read TGTGCCAGTAGTATGGCGACAGGGCCCTTGGGGAATCAGCCCCAGCATTTT. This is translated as CASSMATGPLGNQPQHF.